The 2 T cell receptor beta chains reported below all come from one sample, sequenced in a study of early T cells in non-severe SARS-CoV-2 infection. TCRdb reanalysed the 5' RACE reads using MiXCR and keeps one entry per CDR3 protein. The sample includes 100,000 to 140,000 distinct CDR3 sequences, around 10% of them seen just once. Source material: whole blood. These receptors came from an adult who was a healthcare worker with PCR-confirmed SARS-CoV-2 infection or an uninfected control (not recorded which).

This clonotype was observed a handful of times. This chain uses TRBV11-2 with TRBJ1-1; D gene ambiguous. Trimming cost V 6 bases and J 10 bases, with 24 bases left between them. The CDR3 length is 15 residues. CDR1 SGHAT and CDR2 FQNNGV come from the germline V gene. CDR3 sequence: CASRPTTGKGVGAFF. The CDR3, as DNA: TGTGCCAGCAGACCCACTACGGGGAAGGGTGTGGGAGCTTTCTTT.

This clonotype has more than one count but fewer than ten. This chain links TRBV25-1 with TRBJ2-7; unclear D gene. Germline values: CDR1 MGHDK, CDR2 SYGVNS. This CDR3 contains 13 residues. V lost 2 bases, J lost 2 bases, and 7 bases lay in between. CDR3 amino acids: CASSEEATYEQYF. CDR3 coding DNA: TGTGCCAGCAGTGAAGAGGCAACCTACGAGCAGTACTTC.